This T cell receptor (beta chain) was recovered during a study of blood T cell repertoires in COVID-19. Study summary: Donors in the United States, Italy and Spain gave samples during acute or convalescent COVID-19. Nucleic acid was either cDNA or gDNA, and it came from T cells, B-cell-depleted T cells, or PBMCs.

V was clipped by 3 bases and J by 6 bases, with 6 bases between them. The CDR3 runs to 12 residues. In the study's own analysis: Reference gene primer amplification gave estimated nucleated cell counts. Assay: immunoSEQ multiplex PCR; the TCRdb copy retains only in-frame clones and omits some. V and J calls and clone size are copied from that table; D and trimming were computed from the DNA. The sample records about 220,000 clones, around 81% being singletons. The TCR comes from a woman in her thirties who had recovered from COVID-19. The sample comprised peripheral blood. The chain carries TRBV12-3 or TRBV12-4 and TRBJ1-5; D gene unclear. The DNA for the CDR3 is TGTGCCAGCAGTTTTGCGTCTCAGCCCCAGCATTTT. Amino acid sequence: CASSFASQPQHF.